This T cell receptor (beta chain) was sequenced for a study of identifying expanded T cells in peripheral blood. General observations from the study: Technical replicates showed about 1.2 changed clones; roughly two weeks 15 to 20; four weeks 19.

The CDR3 covers 16 residues. Trimming removed 4 bases from V and 5 bases from J; junction bases left unmatched: 12. In germline, CDR1 is SGHRS, CDR2 YFSETQ. Concerning this clone itself: Its antigen is not known.

This table comes from immunoSEQ multiplex PCR, and its TCRdb copy is limited to in-frame clones, with some not included. The sample has 97,000 or so clones; approximately 89% are singletons. Sequenced sample: blood. The chain is built from TRBV5-1 and TRBJ2-5; 9 nucleotides line up with TRBD2. The sequence came from a person aged 18 to 70 in good health. DNA for the CDR3: TGCGCCAGCAGCGGGGGTGAAGCGGGAGGAATGGAGACCCAGTACTTC. Encoded protein: CASSGGEAGGMETQYF.